This T cell receptor (beta chain) was found in a study of blood T cell repertoires in COVID-19. Looking at the study overall: The United States, Italy and Spain were the sources of the acute and convalescent COVID-19 samples. T cells, B-cell-depleted T cells, or PBMCs provided the cDNA or gDNA that served as material.

The assay was immunoSEQ multiplex PCR, and TCRdb's table has in-frame clones only and misses some. The data hold 200,000 to 250,000 clones, with 80% to 90% observed a single time. This CDR3 spans 13 amino acids. The ends were cut back, 2 bases at V and 6 bases at J, with 9 bases in the middle. Germline CDR1 SGHRS, CDR2 YFSETQ. This TCR was recovered from a man between 35 and 55 years old with acute or convalescent COVID-19. The V gene is TRBV5-1, the J gene TRBJ1-5, with D unresolved. The specimen sequenced was peripheral blood. The CDR3 region is CASSFSEGQPQHF. The CDR3 bases are TGCGCCAGCAGCTTTTCGGAGGGTCAGCCCCAGCATTTT.